Listed here is a single T cell receptor (beta chain). The data derive from a study of blood T cell repertoires in COVID-19. Clones were sequenced by immunoSEQ multiplex PCR, and TCRdb holds only the in-frame ones, with some missing. The sample includes just over 300,000 clones, around 84% of them seen just once. The CDR3 totals 16 residues. The V end was cut by 3 bases, the J end by 1 base, with 16 bases between. Germline loops: CDR1 SGHDT, CDR2 YYEEEE. This chain joins TRBV5-6 and TRBJ2-5; D is perhaps TRBD1 (5 bases). This TCR was sampled from a man aged 25-45 years who had recovered from COVID-19. The material sequenced was PBMCs or T cells enriched from blood (not recorded which). Here the CDR3 reads CASSSEGHFIQETQYF. The CDR3 bases are TGTGCCAGCAGCTCAGAAGGACATTTCATCCAAGAGACCCAGTACTTC.